This T cell receptor beta chain is drawn from a study of T cells after posttransplantation cyclophosphamide. Findings and caveats of the study: After PTCy, TRB diversity resembled that of CNI/methotrexate controls.

A marrow graft followed busulfan-fludarabine conditioning, with cyclophosphamide on days +3 and +4. The repertoire was sequenced with immunoSEQ multiplex PCR; TCRdb's copy has only in-frame clones and lacks some. The sample shows about 43,000 clones, around 90% of them seen only once. CDR1 is LNHDA, CDR2 SQIVND, per germline (reference sequence). The junction had 12 bases not matched to a gene; V was cut back by 4 bases and J by 2 bases. The CDR3 consists of 17 residues. In this sample, this clone turned up once. Its specificity is unknown. The receptor was derived from a male patient aged 55 to 69 who received an allogeneic stem cell transplant from a related donor and was CMV-positive. Some of the T cells might come from the graft donor. The material sequenced was PBMCs, taken just over 60 days after allogeneic stem cell transplant with posttransplant cyclophosphamide. V gene TRBV19 combines with J gene TRBJ1-2, with 8 bases identical to TRBD1. The CDR3 coding sequence is TGTGCCAGTAGTAGAGCCGGAGGGACAGGCCAGAACTATGGCTACACCTTC. Its translation: CASSRAGGTGQNYGYTF.